The entry below gives a single TCR beta chain sequence along with its context. This record belongs to a study of sequential checkpoint blockade in melanoma. This sample's treatment: randomized to nivolumab then ipilimumab (arm A) or the reverse (arm B). PBMC sorting kept live CD3+CD8+ cells without CD19 or CD56. Germline loops: CDR1 SGHDT, CDR2 YYEEEE. The CDR3 is 19 residues long. Trimming left V 1 base short and J 0 bases short, with 21 bases between. Here immunoSEQ multiplex PCR was the method, and the copy in TCRdb shows in-frame clones only, minus some. The sample contains fewer than 40,000 clones, about 88% of which appear only once.

V is TRBV5-6 and J is TRBJ2-3, with D hard to call. Sequenced material: CD8+ T cells sorted from blood (inferred from file names), taken from a patient given nivolumab and ipilimumab in sequence. This sequence originates from a human donor with melanoma. The CDR3 is CASSLFSPNLLYSTDTQYF. The CDR3 bases are TGTGCCAGCAGCTTGTTCAGTCCTAACTTACTATATAGCACAGATACGCAGTATTTT.